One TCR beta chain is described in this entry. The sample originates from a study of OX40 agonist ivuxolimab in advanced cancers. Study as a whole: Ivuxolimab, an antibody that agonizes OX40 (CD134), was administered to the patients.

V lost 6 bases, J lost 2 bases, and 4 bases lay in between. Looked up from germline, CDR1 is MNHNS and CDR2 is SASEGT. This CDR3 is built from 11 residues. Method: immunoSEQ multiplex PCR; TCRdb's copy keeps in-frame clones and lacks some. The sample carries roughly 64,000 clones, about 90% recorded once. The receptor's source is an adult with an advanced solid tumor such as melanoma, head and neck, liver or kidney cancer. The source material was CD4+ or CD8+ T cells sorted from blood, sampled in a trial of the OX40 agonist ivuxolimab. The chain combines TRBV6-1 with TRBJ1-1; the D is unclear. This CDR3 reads CASSHNTEAFF. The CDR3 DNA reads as TGTGCCAGCAGCCACAACACTGAAGCTTTCTTT.